The clone carrying this T cell receptor beta chain was recorded at least ten times. Antigen unknown. This sample was included in a study of T cells after yellow fever vaccination. A 5'RACE template-switching step, the method used to make TCR cDNA, added a universal primer site and UMIs. From the 5' RACE reads, TCRdb called clonotypes with MiXCR, one entry per CDR3 protein. Found here are about 230,000 distinct CDR3 sequences, more than 6.5% of them singletons; the top ten hold more than 1%. The CDR3 spans 15 residues. With V trimmed by 6 bases and J by 3 bases, 11 bases remained unmatched. Findings and limits, study-wide: Though weaker, the secondary response peaked faster, on day 5 versus 15.

This sequence originates from a man aged 25-45 years who received the YFV17D yellow fever vaccine. The starting material was CD4+ T cells sorted from PBMCs, obtained on the day of the yellow fever booster vaccination. This chain connects TRBV12-3 or TRBV12-4 to TRBJ2-7; 7 bases line up with TRBD2. The CDR3 DNA sequence: TGTGCCAGCAGCCCCGGACTAGGTAGGGACTACGAGCAGTACTTC. As protein: CASSPGLGRDYEQYF.